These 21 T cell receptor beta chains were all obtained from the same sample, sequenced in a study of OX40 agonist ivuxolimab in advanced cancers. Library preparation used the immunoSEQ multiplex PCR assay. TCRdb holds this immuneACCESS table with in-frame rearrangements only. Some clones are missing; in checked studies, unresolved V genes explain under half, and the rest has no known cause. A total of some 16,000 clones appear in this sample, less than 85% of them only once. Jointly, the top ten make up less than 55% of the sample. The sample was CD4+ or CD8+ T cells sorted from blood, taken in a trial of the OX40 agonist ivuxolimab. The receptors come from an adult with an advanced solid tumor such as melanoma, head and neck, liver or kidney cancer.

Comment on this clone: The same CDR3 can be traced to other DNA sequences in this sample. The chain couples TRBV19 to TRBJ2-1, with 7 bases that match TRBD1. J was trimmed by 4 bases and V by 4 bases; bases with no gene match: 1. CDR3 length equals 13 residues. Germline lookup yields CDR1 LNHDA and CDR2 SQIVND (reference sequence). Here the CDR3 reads CASSTGGYNEQFF. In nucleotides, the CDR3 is TGTGCCAGTAGTACAGGGGGATACAATGAGCAGTTCTTC.

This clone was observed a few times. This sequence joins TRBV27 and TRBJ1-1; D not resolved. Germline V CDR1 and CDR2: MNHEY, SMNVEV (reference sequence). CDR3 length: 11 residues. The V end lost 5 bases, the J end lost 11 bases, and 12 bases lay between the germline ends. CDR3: CASSKDGVAFF. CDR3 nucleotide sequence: TGTGCCAGCAGTAAGGATGGGGTCGCTTTCTTT.

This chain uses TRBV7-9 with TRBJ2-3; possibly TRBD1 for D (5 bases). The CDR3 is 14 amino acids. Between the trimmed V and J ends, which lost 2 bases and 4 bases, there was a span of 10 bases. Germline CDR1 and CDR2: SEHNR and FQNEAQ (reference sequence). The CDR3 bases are TGTGCCAGCAGCTTACGTCAGGGTCCAGATACGCAGTATTTT. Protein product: CASSLRQGPDTQYF.

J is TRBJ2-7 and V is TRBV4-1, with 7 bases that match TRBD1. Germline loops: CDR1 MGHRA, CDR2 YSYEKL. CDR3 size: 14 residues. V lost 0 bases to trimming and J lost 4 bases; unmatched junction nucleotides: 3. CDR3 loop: CASSQEFRGYEQYF. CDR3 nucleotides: TGCGCCAGCAGCCAAGAATTCAGGGGGTACGAGCAGTACTTC.

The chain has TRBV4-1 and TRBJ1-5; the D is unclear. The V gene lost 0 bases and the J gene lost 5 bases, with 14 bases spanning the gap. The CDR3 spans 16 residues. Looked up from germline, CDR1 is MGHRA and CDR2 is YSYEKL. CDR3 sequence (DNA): TGCGCCAGCAGCCAAGAGGGGAACGGGGTGGATCAGCCCCAGCATTTT. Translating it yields CASSQEGNGVDQPQHF.

The CDR3 spells CASMSGINYEQYF. CDR3 DNA sequence: TGTGCCAGTATGTCAGGGATCAACTACGAGCAGTACTTC. This rearrangement joins TRBV19 to TRBJ2-7, with D possibly matching TRBD1 (5 bases). V lost 7 bases and J 3 bases, leaving 13 bases between the germline ends. This CDR3 comprises 13 residues. Germline V gives CDR1 LNHDA, CDR2 SQIVND (reference sequence).

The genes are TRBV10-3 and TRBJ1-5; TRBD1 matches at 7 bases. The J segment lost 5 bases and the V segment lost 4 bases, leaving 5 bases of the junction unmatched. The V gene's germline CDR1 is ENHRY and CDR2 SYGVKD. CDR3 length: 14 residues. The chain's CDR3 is CAISVGGSHQPQHF. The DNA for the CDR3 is TGTGCCATCAGTGTAGGGGGCAGCCATCAGCCCCAGCATTTT.

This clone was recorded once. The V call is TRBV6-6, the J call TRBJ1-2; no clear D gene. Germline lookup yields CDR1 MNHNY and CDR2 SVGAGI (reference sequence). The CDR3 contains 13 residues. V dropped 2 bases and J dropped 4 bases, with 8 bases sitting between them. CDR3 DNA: TGTGCCAGCAGTTACCTGGGCCGCTATGGCTACACCTTC. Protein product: CASSYLGRYGYTF.

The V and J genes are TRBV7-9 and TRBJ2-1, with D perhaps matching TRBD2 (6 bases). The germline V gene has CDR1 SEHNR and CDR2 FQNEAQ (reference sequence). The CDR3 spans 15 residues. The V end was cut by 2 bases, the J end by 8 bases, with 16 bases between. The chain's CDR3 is CASSLKAGRRDEQFF. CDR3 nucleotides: TGTGCCAGCAGCTTAAAGGCGGGAAGGAGGGATGAGCAGTTCTTC.

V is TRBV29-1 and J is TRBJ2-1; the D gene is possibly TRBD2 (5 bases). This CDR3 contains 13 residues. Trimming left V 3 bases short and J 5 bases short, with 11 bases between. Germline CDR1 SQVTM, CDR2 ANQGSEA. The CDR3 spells CSVEPGWDNEQFF. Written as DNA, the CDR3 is TGCAGCGTTGAGCCGGGGTGGGACAATGAGCAGTTCTTC.

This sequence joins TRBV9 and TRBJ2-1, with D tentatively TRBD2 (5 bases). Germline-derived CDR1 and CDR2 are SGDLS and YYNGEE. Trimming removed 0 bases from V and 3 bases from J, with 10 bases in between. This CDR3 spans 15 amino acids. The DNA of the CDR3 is TGTGCCAGCAGCGTAGGAGGGTCAAACTACAATGAGCAGTTCTTC. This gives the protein CASSVGGSNYNEQFF. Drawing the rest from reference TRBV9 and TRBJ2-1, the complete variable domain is DSGVTQTPKHLITATGQRVTLRCSPRSGDLSVYWYQQSLDQGLQFLIQYYNGEERAKGNILERFSAQQFPDLHSELNLSSLELGDSALYFCASSVGGSNYNEQFFGPGTRLTVL.

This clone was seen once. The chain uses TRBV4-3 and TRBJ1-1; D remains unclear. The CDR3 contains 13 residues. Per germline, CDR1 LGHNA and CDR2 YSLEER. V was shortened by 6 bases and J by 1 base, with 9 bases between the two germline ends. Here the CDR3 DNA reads TGCGCCAGCAGACTATCAGAGAACACTGAAGCTTTCTTT. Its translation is CASRLSENTEAFF.

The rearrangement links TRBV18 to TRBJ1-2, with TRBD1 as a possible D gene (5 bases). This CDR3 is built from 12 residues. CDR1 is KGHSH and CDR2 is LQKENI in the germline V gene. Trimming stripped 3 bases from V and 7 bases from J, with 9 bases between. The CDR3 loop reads CASSPGETGYTF. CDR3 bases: TGTGCCAGCTCACCGGGGGAGACTGGCTACACCTTC. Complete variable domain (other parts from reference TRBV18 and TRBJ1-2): NAGVMQNPRHLVRRRGQEARLRCSPMKGHSHVYWYRQLPEEGLKFMVYLQKENIIDESGMPKERFSAEFPKEGPSILRIQQVVRGDSAAYFCASSPGETGYTFGSGTRLTVV.

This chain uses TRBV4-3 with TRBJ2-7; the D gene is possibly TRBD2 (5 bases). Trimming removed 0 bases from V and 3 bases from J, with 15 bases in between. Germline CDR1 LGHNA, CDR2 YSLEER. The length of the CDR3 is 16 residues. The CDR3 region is CASSQDVSSRGYEQYF. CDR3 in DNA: TGCGCCAGCAGCCAAGACGTCAGCTCACGGGGCTACGAGCAGTACTTC.

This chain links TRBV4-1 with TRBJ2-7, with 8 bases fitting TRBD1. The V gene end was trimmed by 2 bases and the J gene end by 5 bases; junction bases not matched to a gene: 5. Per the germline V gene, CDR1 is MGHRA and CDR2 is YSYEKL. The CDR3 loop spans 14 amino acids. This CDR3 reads CASSQLPGGDEQYF. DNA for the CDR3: TGCGCCAGCAGCCAACTACCAGGGGGCGACGAGCAGTACTTC.

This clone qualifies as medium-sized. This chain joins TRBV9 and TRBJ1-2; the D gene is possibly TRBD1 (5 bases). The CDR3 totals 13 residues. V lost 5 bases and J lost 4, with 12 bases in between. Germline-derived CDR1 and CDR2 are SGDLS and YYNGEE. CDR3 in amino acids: CASRRQGSYGYTF. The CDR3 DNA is TGTGCCAGCAGGAGGCAGGGTAGCTATGGCTACACCTTC.

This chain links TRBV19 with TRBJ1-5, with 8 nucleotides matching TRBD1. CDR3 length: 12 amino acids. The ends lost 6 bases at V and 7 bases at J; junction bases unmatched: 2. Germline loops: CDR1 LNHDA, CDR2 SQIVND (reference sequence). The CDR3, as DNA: TGTGCCAGTAGCACAGGGGGGCAGCCCCAGCATTTT. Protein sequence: CASSTGGQPQHF.

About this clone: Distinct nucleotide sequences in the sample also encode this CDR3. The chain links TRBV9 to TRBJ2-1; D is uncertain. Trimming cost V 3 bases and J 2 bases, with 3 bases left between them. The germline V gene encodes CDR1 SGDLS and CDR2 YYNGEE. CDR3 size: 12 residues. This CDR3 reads CASSGTYNEQFF. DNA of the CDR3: TGTGCCAGCAGCGGCACCTACAATGAGCAGTTCTTC.

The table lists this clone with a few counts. The CDR3 DNA reads as TGTGCCAGCAGCGGGGGGACAGGTGCCGCAAAGGAGCAGTACTTC. Residues: CASSGGTGAAKEQYF. The chain employs TRBV9 and TRBJ2-7, with 8 nucleotides matching TRBD1. The length of the CDR3 is 15 residues. The ends lost 3 bases at V and 7 bases at J; junction bases unmatched: 12. Germline CDR1 SGDLS, CDR2 YYNGEE.

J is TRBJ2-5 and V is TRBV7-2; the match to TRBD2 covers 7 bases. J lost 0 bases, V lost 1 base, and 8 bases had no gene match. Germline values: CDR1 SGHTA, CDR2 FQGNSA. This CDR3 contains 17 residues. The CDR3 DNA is TGTGCCAGCAGCTTAGTCGGGTGGGGGGGGAACCAAGAGACCCAGTACTTC. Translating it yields CASSLVGWGGNQETQYF.

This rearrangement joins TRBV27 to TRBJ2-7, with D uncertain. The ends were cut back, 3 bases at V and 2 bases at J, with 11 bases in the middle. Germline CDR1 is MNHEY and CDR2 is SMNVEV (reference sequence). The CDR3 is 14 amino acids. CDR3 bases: TGTGCCAGCAGTTTTTTGGGTCATGCCTACGAGCAGTACTTC. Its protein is CASSFLGHAYEQYF.